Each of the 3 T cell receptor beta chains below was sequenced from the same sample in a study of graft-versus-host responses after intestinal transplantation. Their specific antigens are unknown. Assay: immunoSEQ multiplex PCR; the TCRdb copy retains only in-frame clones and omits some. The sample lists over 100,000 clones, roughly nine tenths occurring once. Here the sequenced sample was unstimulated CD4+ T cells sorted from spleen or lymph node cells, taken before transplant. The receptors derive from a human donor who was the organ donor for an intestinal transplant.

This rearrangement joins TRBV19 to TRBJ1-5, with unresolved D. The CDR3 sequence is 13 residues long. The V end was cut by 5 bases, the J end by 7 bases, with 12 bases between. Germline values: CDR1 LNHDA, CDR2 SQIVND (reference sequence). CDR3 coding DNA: TGTGCCAGTAGTGGCGGGGTGGACCAGCCCCAGCATTTT. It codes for CASSGGVDQPQHF.

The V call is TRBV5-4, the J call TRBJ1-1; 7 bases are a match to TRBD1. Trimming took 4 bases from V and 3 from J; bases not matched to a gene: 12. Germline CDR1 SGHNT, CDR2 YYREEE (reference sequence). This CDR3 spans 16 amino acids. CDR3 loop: CASSGGKGAWDTEAFF. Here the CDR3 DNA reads TGTGCCAGCAGCGGAGGAAAGGGGGCGTGGGACACTGAAGCTTTCTTT.

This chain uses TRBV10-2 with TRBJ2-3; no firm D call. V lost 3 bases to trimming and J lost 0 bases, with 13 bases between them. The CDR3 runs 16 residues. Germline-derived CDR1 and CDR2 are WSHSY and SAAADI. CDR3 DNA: TGCGCCAGCAGTGACGCGGCTCCCCCTAGCACAGATACGCAGTATTTT. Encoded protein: CASSDAAPPSTDTQYF.